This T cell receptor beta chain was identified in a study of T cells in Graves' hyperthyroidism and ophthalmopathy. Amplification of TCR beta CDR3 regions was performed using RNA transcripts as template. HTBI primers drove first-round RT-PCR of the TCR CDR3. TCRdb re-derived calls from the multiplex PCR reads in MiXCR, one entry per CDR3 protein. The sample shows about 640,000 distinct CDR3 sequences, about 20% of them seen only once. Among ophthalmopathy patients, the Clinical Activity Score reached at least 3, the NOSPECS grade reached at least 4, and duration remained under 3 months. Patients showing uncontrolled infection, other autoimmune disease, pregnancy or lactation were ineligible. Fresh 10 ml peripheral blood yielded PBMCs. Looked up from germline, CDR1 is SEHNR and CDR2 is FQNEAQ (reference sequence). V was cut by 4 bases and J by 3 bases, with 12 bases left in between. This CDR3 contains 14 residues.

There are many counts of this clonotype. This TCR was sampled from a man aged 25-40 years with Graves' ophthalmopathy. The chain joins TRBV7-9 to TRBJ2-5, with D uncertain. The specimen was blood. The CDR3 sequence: CASSSDGVKETQYF. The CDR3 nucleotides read TGTGCCAGCAGCTCGGACGGTGTAAAAGAGACCCAGTACTTC.